Described below is a single T cell receptor beta chain sequence and its context. Sample-barcoded 5' priming and a J-beta primer mix drove a second PCR of about 7 to 11 cycles. MiXCR was run by TCRdb on the 5' RACE reads, yielding one entry per CDR3 protein. The sample records 750,000 to 850,000 distinct CDR3 sequences, 20% to 25% being singletons. The CDR3 runs to 15 residues. The junction had 3 bases not matched to a gene; V was cut back by 6 bases and J by 4 bases. Germline V gene data show CDR1 as SGHTA and CDR2 as FQGTGA. The sample originates from a study of blood T cells in healthy people across ages. Every donor contributed roughly 10 milliliters of peripheral blood by blood draw. These data also featured in a second study, about T cells of mothers and their children. That report adds: Nobody spotted any persistent microchimeric T cell clones.

The chain employs TRBV7-3 and TRBJ2-2; 12 bases fit TRBD2. The receptor was derived from a boy aged 5 to 17 in good health. The specimen was blood. The CDR3 coding sequence is TGTGCCAGCAGGATACTAGCGGGGGGCACCGGGGAGCTGTTTTTT. Translating it yields CASRILAGGTGELFF.